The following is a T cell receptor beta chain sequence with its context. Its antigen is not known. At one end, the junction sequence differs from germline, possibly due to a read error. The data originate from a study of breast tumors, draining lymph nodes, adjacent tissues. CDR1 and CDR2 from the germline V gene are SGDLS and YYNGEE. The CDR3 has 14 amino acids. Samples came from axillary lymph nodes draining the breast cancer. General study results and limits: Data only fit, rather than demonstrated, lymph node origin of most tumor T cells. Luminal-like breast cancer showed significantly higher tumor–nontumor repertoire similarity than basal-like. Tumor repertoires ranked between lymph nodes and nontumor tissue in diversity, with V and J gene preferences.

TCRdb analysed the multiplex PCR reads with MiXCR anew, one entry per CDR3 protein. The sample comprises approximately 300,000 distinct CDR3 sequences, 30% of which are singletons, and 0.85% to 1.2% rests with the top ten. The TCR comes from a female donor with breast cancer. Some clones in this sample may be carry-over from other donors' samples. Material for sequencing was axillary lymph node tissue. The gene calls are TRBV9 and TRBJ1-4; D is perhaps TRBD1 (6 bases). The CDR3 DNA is TGTGCCAGCAGTGTAGAGGGGGAAAATGCAAAACTGTTTTTT. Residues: CASSVEGENAKLFF.